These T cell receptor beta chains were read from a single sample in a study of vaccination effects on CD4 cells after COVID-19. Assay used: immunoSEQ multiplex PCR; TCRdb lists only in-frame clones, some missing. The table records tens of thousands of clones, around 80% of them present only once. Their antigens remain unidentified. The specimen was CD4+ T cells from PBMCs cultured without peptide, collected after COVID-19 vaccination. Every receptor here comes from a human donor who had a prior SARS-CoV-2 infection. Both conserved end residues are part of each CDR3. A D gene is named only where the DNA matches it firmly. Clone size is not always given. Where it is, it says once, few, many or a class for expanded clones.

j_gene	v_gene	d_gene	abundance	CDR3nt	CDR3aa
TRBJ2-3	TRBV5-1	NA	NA	TGCGCCAGCAGCTTGGGTAGCGGCACAGATACGCAGTATTTT	CASSLGSGTDTQYF
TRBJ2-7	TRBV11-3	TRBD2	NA	TGTGCCAGCAGCTCGCCACTCGGACTAGCGGGAGGGGTTTCTGGCGAGCAGTACTTC	CASSSPLGLAGGVSGEQYF
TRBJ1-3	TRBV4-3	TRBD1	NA	TGCGCCAGCAGCCAAGAAGGGACAGGGGGCAGCGCTGGAAACACCATATATTTT	CASSQEGTGGSAGNTIYF
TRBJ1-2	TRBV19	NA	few	TGTGCCAGTAGCCGTGTGTGGCCTCCCTATGGCTACACCTTC	CASSRVWPPYGYTF
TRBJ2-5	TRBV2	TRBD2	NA	TGTGCCAGCAGTGAACTTACTAGCGGAGAAGAGACCCAGTACTTC	CASSELTSGEETQYF
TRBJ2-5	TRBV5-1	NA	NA	TGCGCCAGCAGCTTGTCAGGGGACCAAGAGACCCAGTACTTC	CASSLSGDQETQYF
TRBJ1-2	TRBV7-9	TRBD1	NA	TGTGCCAGCAGCTCCTACACAGGGGACGGCTACACCTTC	CASSSYTGDGYTF
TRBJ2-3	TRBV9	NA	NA	TGTGCCAGCAGCGTACTACCTCAGGGGGGAACAGATACGCAGTATTTT	CASSVLPQGGTDTQYF
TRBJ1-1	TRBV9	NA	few	TGTGCCAGCAGCAAGGACGGGAACACTGAAGCTTTCTTT	CASSKDGNTEAFF
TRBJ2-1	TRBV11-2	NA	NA	TGTGCCAGCAGCTTAGTGAAGAGGCCGCGCGGGAACAATGAGCAGTTCTTC	CASSLVKRPRGNNEQFF
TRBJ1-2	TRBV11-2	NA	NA	TGTGCCAGCAGCTTATCCCCGGGAACCATTGGCTACACCTTC	CASSLSPGTIGYTF
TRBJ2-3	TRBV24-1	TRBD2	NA	TGTGCCACCAGTGATCCCGGGACTAGCGGGAGATGGGCAGATACGCAGTATTTT	CATSDPGTSGRWADTQYF
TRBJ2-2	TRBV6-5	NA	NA	TGTGCCAGCAGCCAGAACGGGGCGAACACCGGGGAGCTGTTTTTT	CASSQNGANTGELFF
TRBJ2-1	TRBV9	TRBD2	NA	TGTGCCAGCAGCGTAACCGGGACTAGCGGTGGGAATGAGCAGTTCTTC	CASSVTGTSGGNEQFF
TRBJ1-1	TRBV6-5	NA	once	TGTGCCAGCAGTCGCCGTTCGCGGTGGACTGAAGCTTTCTTT	CASSRRSRWTEAFF
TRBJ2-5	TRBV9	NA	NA	TGTGCCAGCAGTGAAACAAGTGGACGGAACCAAGAGACCCAGTACTTC	CASSETSGRNQETQYF
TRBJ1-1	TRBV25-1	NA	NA	TGTGCCAGCAGTGAGCCAGGGGAAGTGGCTGAAGCTTTCTTT	CASSEPGEVAEAFF
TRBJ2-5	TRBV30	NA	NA	TGTGCCTGGAGCCCTAGTTGGGAGACCCAGTACTTC	CAWSPSWETQYF
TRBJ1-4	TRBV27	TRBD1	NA	TGTGCCAGCATCGTCTTCAGGGGGCGAAGAGAAAAACTGTTTTTT	CASIVFRGRREKLFF
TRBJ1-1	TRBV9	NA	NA	TGTGCCAGCAGCCCGGTGGGGGAAAACACTGAAGCTTTCTTT	CASSPVGENTEAFF
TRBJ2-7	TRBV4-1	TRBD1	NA	TGCGCCAGCAGCCAAGTAATTGGGCGACGGACAGGGGACTACGAGCAGTACTTC	CASSQVIGRRTGDYEQYF
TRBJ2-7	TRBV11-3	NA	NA	TGTGCCAGCAGCTACGGACAGAGCTCCTACGAGCAGTACTTC	CASSYGQSSYEQYF
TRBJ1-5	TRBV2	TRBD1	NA	TGTGCCAGCAGCCGGACAGGGGGGAATCAGCCCCAGCATTTT	CASSRTGGNQPQHF
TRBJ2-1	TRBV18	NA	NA	TGTGCCAGCTCACCGGTGGCGGGCTCCTACAATGAGCAGTTCTTC	CASSPVAGSYNEQFF
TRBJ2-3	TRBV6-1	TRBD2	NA	TGTGCCAGCAGTAAAGATGCTAGCGGGAGATTAAGCACAGATACGCAGTATTTT	CASSKDASGRLSTDTQYF
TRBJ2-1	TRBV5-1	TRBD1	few	TGCGCCAGCAGCTTTGACAGGGGAAATGAGCAGTTCTTC	CASSFDRGNEQFF
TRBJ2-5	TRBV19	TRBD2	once	TGTGCCAGTAGTACCACACGGGGGGGGACCCAGTACTTC	CASSTTRGGTQYF
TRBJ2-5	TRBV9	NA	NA	TGTGCCAGCAGCGTATCGGGCTACCAAGAGACCCAGTACTTC	CASSVSGYQETQYF
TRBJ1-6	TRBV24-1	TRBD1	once	TGTGCCACCAGTGACCCCAACGGTGGCAGGGGGCCCTATAATTCACCCCTCCACTTT	CATSDPNGGRGPYNSPLHF
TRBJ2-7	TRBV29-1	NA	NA	TGCAGCGTTGAAGGGAGGGATTGGGGCGAGCAGTACTTC	CSVEGRDWGEQYF
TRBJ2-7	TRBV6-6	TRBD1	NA	TGTGCCAGCAGTTACTTCGGGACAGGGGTCGACGAGCAGTACTTC	CASSYFGTGVDEQYF
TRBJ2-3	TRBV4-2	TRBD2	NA	TGTGCCAGCAGCCAAGGCGGGGGGAAAAGCACAGATACGCAGTATTTT	CASSQGGGKSTDTQYF
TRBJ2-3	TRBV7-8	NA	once	TGTGCCAGCAGCTACATCTTGGGGGATACGCAGTATTTT	CASSYILGDTQYF
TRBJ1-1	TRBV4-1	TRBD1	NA	TGCGCCAGCAGCCAAGGAGACAGGGCAGCCACTGAAGCTTTCTTT	CASSQGDRAATEAFF
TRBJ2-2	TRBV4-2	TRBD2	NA	TGTGCCAGCAGACAGACTAGCGGGGTGGACACCGGGGAGCTGTTTTTT	CASRQTSGVDTGELFF
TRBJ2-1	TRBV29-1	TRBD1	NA	TGCAGGATTGGGGACAGGTACTACAATGAGCAGTTCTTC	CRIGDRYYNEQFF
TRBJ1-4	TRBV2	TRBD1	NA	TGTGCCAGCAGGGAGGACAGGACTAATGAAAAACTGTTTTTT	CASREDRTNEKLFF
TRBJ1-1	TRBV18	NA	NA	TGTGCCAGCTCACCAGAGGTGAACACTGAAGCTTTCTTT	CASSPEVNTEAFF